Listed below are T cell receptor beta chains from one sample, sequenced in a study of post-analysis software for immune sequencing data. TCRdb independently ran MiXCR on the PCR reads; one entry per CDR3 protein. The repertoire consists of around 500,000 distinct CDR3 sequences, with around 31% occurring once and the leading ten covering 4.5% to 7.5%. Sequenced material: blood. These receptor sequences come from a girl between 2 and 17 years old with multiple sclerosis. The CDR3 runs from the conserved cysteine through the conserved F or W. D genes are given only for firm matches. The size entry is marked missing in some rows and otherwise reads once, few, many or a size class.

J,D,size,V,DNA,CDR3
TRBJ2-1,.,.,TRBV12-3/TRBV12-4,TGTGCCAGCACCGAGGGAGCAGGGTGGGAAATCAATGAGCAGTTCTTC,CASTEGAGWEINEQFF
TRBJ2-7,.,.,TRBV20-1,TGCAGTGCTAGAGATAAGGGGCGGGACGAGCAGTACTTC,CSARDKGRDEQYF
TRBJ1-5,.,.,TRBV6-2/TRBV6-3,TGTGCCAGCAGTTGGACCCGGGGGTTGAATCAGCCCCAGCATTTT,CASSWTRGLNQPQHF
TRBJ2-7,.,few,TRBV13,TGTGCCAGCAGCAATCGACACGCCGTCTACGAGCAGTACTTC,CASSNRHAVYEQYF
TRBJ2-3,.,.,TRBV7-2,TGTGCCAGCAGCTTAGCGCCCAGGGGAGGGCTCCAAGATACGCAGTATTTT,CASSLAPRGGLQDTQYF
TRBJ1-2,.,few,TRBV28,TGTGCCAGCAGTTTGGAATATCTAGGGGGTCTACTCGGCTACACCTTC,CASSLEYLGGLLGYTF
TRBJ1-4,.,.,TRBV7-9,TGTGCCAGCAGCCTACCGGACTGTTGTAATGAAAAACTGTTTTTT,CASSLPDCCNEKLFF
TRBJ1-2,TRBD1,.,TRBV4-1,TGCGCCAGCAGCCAAGGGGGGACAGGGGTCCCATATGGCTACACCTTC,CASSQGGTGVPYGYTF
TRBJ2-5,.,.,TRBV10-3,TGTGCCATCAGGGACCGAGCGTCCCAAGTCCAAGAGACCCAGTACTTC,CAIRDRASQVQETQYF
TRBJ2-7,TRBD1,.,TRBV6-6,TGTGCCAGCCTCACCAGGACAGGGGGCCTTATCTCCGAGCAGTACTTC,CASLTRTGGLISEQYF
TRBJ2-3,.,.,TRBV3-1,TGTGCCAGCAGCCAAACGGGGGGCGATATTTACACAGATATGCAGTATTTT,CASSQTGGDIYTDMQYF
TRBJ1-1,.,.,TRBV20-1,TGCAGTGCTAGAGGCAGGGGAAGGGGTGAAGCTTTCTTT,CSARGRGRGEAFF
TRBJ2-7,.,few,TRBV9,TGTGCCAGCGGCGGGCGGGGCTACGAGCAGTACTTC,CASGGRGYEQYF
TRBJ2-3,.,.,TRBV5-1,TGCGCCAGCAGCCCCCAGTCCCCAGATACGCAGTATTTT,CASSPQSPDTQYF
TRBJ1-5,.,.,TRBV18,TGTGCCAGCTCACCACGGCGGACGGCTCCCAATCAGCCCCAGCATTTT,CASSPRRTAPNQPQHF
TRBJ2-1,.,few,TRBV2,TGTGCCAGCAGTCACCGAACCGATGAGCAGTTCTTC,CASSHRTDEQFF
TRBJ2-1,TRBD2,.,TRBV5-6,TGTGCCAGCAGCTGGGCCCCCGGGACTAAACACAATGAGCAGTTCTTC,CASSWAPGTKHNEQFF
TRBJ2-2,TRBD1,.,TRBV7-2,TGTGCCAGCAGCTTACTTGGACAGGGCAGCACCGGGGAGCTGTTTTTT,CASSLLGQGSTGELFF
TRBJ1-1,TRBD1,.,TRBV10-3,TGTGCCACCATCCGGGACAGGAACACTGAAGCTTTCTTT,CATIRDRNTEAFF
TRBJ2-7,TRBD2,.,TRBV3-1,TGTGCCAGCAGCCAAGGGACTAGCGGGGGGGCCGAGCAGTACTTC,CASSQGTSGGAEQYF
TRBJ1-2,.,few,TRBV27,TGTGCCAGCAGTTTATCACGGGGGCTGGCCTATGGTTACACCTTC,CASSLSRGLAYGYTF
TRBJ2-5,TRBD2,few,TRBV15,TGTGCCACCAGCAGGGGACTAGCGGGGGACCCAAGAGAGACCCAGTACTTC,CATSRGLAGDPRETQYF
TRBJ2-7,TRBD1,.,TRBV10-3,TGTGCCATCAGTGAGTCTGGGACAGCTAACGAGCAGTACTTC,CAISESGTANEQYF
TRBJ2-5,TRBD2,few,TRBV24-1,TGTGCCACCAGTGATGGAGCGGGGTGGCAAGAGACCCAGTACTTC,CATSDGAGWQETQYF
TRBJ2-7,TRBD1,.,TRBV20-1,TGCAGTGCCAACCCCGGGACAGGGTCCTACGAGCAGTACTTC,CSANPGTGSYEQYF
TRBJ2-5,.,.,TRBV5-5,TGTGCCAGCAGCGAACGGCTGGGGGCCAAAGAGACCCAGTACTTC,CASSERLGAKETQYF
TRBJ1-2,.,.,TRBV5-1,TGCGCCAGCAGCATAACAGGGAACTATGGCTACACCTTC,CASSITGNYGYTF
TRBJ2-7,TRBD1,few,TRBV20-1,TGCAGTGCTAGAGATGGGGACAGGCCTTACGAGCAGTACTTC,CSARDGDRPYEQYF
TRBJ1-2,.,few,TRBV29-1,TGCAGCGCCAGGAAGGGGTTCTATGGCTACACCTTC,CSARKGFYGYTF
TRBJ2-3,TRBD2,.,TRBV14,TGTGCCACCTCGGAGGGGACTAGCGGGGGAGATACGCAGTATTTT,CATSEGTSGGDTQYF
TRBJ1-6,.,.,TRBV5-6,TGTGCCAGCAGCCGCACCGGGTCAAAACCCCTCCACTTT,CASSRTGSKPLHF
TRBJ1-1,.,.,TRBV20-1,TGCAGTGCAAACAGGGCGCCCGCTGAAGCTTTCTTT,CSANRAPAEAFF
TRBJ2-7,.,.,TRBV7-8,TGTGCCAGCAGCTTAGGCGACTGGGAGGTGGCCCAGTACTTC,CASSLGDWEVAQYF
TRBJ2-6,.,.,TRBV7-9,TGTGCCAGCACCCAAACCCCGCTCTCTGGGGCCAACGTCCTGACTTTC,CASTQTPLSGANVLTF
TRBJ2-4,.,.,TRBV28,TGTGCCAGCAGTTTAGGTTCCGTCATAGCCAAAAACATTCAGTACTTC,CASSLGSVIAKNIQYF
TRBJ1-5,TRBD1,.,TRBV10-3,TGTGCCATCAGCCCCGACAGGGATAGCAATCAGCCCCAGCATTTT,CAISPDRDSNQPQHF
TRBJ1-4,.,.,TRBV5-1,TGCGCCAGCAGCACTGCCGGGCCACCTAATGAAAAACTGTTTTTT,CASSTAGPPNEKLFF
TRBJ1-1,.,.,TRBV5-1,TGCGCCAGCAGCCCCGACGGGCAGTCCGATGTTAAAGTTTTCTTT,CASSPDGQSDVKVFF
TRBJ2-5,TRBD1,many,TRBV5-1,TGCGCCAGCAGCTTGGGACAGGGAAAGGAGACCCAGTACTTC,CASSLGQGKETQYF
TRBJ1-5,.,.,TRBV6-5,TGTGCCAGCAGTAGGGGGTGGGATAGTCCCCAGCATTTT,CASSRGWDSPQHF
TRBJ2-5,.,.,TRBV28,TGTGCCAGCGCCCCTTGGCCCTTAGCCGAGACCCAGTACTTC,CASAPWPLAETQYF
TRBJ2-5,.,many,TRBV20-1,TGCAGTGCTAGCCGGGGTGGGGAAGTGACCCAGTACTTC,CSASRGGEVTQYF
TRBJ1-1,.,few,TRBV20-1,TGCAGTGCTAGGGCCCTGAGAGAACTTGAAGCTTTCTTT,CSARALRELEAFF
TRBJ2-3,TRBD2,few,TRBV29-1,TGCAGCGCCGTAGGGGGACTAGCGGTGACAGATACGCAGTATTTT,CSAVGGLAVTDTQYF
TRBJ2-7,.,.,TRBV10-3,TGTGCCATCAGTGAATGGGGACCGAGCTCCTACGAGCAGTACTTC,CAISEWGPSSYEQYF
TRBJ1-1,.,.,TRBV7-8,TGTGCCAGCAGCTTAGTTGAGGCGGCAGGCCCCATGAACACTGAAGCTTTCTTT,CASSLVEAAGPMNTEAFF
TRBJ2-5,.,.,TRBV27,TGTGCCAGCAGTTTAAGACGGGGGGCCTCCAGAGAGACCCAGTACTTC,CASSLRRGASRETQYF
TRBJ1-4,.,.,TRBV29-1,TGCAGCGTTGCGGTTATGAATGAAAAACTGTTTTTT,CSVAVMNEKLFF